This TCR beta chain came from a study of neoadjuvant nivolumab and ipilimumab in lung cancer. With regard to this clone: Its matching antigen is unknown.

The assay was immunoSEQ multiplex PCR, and TCRdb's table has in-frame clones only and misses some. This sample has fewer than 10,000 clones, with roughly 77% found just once. V was clipped by 2 bases and J by 0 bases, with 9 bases between them. Germline V gives CDR1 MNHNY, CDR2 SVGAGI (reference sequence). CDR3 size: 15 residues. Study-wide findings and caveats: From pretherapy to surgery, tumor richness and clonality rose with dual therapy. Pathologic regression was not significantly tied to TCR clonality. A small number of samples were TCR sequenced. Pretherapy blood TCR richness correlated positively with resected tumor richness.

The V call is TRBV6-6, the J call TRBJ2-3; D may match TRBD1 or TRBD2 (5 bases each). Sequencing used adjacent normal lung tissue, obtained after neoadjuvant nivolumab, alone or with ipilimumab, at or shortly before surgery. This receptor was identified in an adult with non-small cell lung cancer. CDR3 sequence: CASSYRDGSTDTQYF. As DNA, the CDR3 is TGTGCCAGCAGTTACCGGGACGGAAGCACAGATACGCAGTATTTT.